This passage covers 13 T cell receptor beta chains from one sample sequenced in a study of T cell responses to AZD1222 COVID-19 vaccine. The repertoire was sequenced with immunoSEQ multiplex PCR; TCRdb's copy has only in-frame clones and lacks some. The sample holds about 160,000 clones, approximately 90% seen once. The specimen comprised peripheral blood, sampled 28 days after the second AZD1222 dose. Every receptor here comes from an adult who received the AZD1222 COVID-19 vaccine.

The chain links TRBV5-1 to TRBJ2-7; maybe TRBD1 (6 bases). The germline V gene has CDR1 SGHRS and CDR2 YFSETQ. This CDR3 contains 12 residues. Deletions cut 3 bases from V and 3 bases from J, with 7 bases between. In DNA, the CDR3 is TGCGCCAGCAGCTACAGGGACTACGAGCAGTACTTC. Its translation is CASSYRDYEQYF.

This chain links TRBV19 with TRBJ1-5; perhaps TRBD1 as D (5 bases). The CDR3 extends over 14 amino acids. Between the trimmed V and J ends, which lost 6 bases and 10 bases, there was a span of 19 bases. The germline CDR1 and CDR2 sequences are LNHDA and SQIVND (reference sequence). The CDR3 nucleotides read TGTGCCAGTAGCACTTTGGGGGGGGAAAGTCCCCAGCATTTT. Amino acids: CASSTLGGESPQHF.

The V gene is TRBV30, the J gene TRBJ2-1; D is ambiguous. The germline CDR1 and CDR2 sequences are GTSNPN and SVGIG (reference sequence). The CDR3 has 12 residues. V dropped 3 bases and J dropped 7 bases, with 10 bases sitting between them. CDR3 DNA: TGTGCCTGGAGGGGGAACTCTAATGAGCAGTTCTTC. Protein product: CAWRGNSNEQFF.

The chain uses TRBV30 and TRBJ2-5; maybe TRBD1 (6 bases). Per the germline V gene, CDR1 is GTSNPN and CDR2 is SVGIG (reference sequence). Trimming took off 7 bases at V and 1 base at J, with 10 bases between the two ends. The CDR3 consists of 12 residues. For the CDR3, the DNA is TGTGCCTCGGGGACACCCCAAGAGACCCAGTACTTC. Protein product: CASGTPQETQYF.

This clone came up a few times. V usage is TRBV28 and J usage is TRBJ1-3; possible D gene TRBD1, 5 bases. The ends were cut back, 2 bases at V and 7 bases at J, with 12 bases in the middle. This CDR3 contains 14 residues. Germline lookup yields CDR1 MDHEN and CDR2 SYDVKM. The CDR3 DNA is TGTGCCAGCAGTTTAGGGGTGTCAGGGAACACCATATATTTT. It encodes CASSLGVSGNTIYF.

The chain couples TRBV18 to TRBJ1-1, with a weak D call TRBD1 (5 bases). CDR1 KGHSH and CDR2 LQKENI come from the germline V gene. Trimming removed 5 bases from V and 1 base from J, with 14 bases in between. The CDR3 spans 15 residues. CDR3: CASSSTGAPNTEAFF. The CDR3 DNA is TGTGCCAGCTCATCAACCGGGGCACCGAACACTGAAGCTTTCTTT.

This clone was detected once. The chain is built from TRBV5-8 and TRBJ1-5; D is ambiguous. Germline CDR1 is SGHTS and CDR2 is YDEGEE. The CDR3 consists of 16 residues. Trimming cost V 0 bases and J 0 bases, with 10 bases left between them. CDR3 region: CASSLGSFYSNQPQHF. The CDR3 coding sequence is TGTGCCAGCAGCTTGGGCTCATTCTATAGCAATCAGCCCCAGCATTTT.

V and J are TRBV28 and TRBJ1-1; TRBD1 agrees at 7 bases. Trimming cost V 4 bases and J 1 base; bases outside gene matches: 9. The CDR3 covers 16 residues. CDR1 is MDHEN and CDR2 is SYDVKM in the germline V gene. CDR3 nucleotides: TGTGCCAGCAGTTCCTACCTGGGACAGCCGAACACTGAAGCTTTCTTT. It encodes CASSSYLGQPNTEAFF.

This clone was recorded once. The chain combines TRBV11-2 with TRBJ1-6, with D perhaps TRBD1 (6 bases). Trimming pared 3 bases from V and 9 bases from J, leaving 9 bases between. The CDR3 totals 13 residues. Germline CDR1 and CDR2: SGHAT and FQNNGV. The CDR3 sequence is CASSFLGGSPLHF. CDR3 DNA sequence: TGTGCCAGCAGCTTTCTAGGGGGTTCACCCCTCCACTTT.

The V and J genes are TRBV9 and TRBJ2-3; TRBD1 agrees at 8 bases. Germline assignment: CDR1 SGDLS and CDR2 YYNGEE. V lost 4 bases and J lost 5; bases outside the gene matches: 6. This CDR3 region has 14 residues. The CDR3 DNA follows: TGTGCCAGCAGCCCGACAGGGGCTAGAGATACGCAGTATTTT. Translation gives CASSPTGARDTQYF.

CDR3 sequence reads: CASSPGLAGGTDTQYF. CDR3 nucleotide sequence: TGTGCCAGCAGCCCTGGACTAGCGGGGGGCACAGATACGCAGTATTTT. This chain links TRBV3-1 (or the pseudogene TRBV3-2) with TRBJ2-3; 13 positions agree with TRBD2. Trimming took 4 bases from V and 1 from J; bases not matched to a gene: 2. CDR1 is LGHDT, CDR2 YNNKEL, per germline (reference sequence). The CDR3 is 16 amino acids.

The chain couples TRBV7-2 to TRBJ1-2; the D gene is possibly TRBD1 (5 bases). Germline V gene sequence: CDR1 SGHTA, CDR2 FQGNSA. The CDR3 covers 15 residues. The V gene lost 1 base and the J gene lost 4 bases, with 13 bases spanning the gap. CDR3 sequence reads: CASSLGAGNLYGYTF. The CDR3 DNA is TGTGCCAGCAGCTTAGGGGCAGGGAATCTCTATGGCTACACCTTC. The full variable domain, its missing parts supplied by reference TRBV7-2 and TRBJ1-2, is GAGVSQSPSNKVTEKGKDVELRCDPISGHTALYWYRQSLGQGLEFLIYFQGNSAPDKSGLPSDRFSAERTGGSVSTLTIQRTQQEDSAVYLCASSLGAGNLYGYTFGSGTRLTVV.

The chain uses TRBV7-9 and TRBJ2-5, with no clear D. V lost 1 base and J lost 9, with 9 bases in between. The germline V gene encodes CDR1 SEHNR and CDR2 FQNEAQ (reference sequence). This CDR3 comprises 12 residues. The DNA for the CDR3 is TGTGCCAGCAGCTTAGAGCCCAGGCCCCAGTACTTC. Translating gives CASSLEPRPQYF.